A selection of T cell receptor beta chains follows, all from one sample in a study of cytomegalovirus exposure and HLA in healthy donors. Some clones are missing from TCRdb's copy, which holds only in-frame ones; the method was immunoSEQ multiplex PCR. The sample lists some 150,000 clones, 77% occurring once. The sequencing input was PBMCs. These receptor sequences come from a woman in her forties or fifties in good health and CMV-seronegative. The CDR3 runs from the conserved cysteine through the conserved F or W. D genes are given only for firm matches. Clone size appears in some rows only: once, few, many, or a class for an expanded clone.

- | TRBJ2-4 | - | TRBV6-6 | TGTGCCAGCAGTCCTAAGGGGTTCGCCAAAAACATTCAGTACTTC | CASSPKGFAKNIQYF
TRBD2 | TRBJ2-1 | - | TRBV9 | TGTGCCAGCAGCCCGAGGACTAGCGCCTCCAATGAGCAGTTCTTC | CASSPRTSASNEQFF
- | TRBJ1-2 | - | TRBV2 | TGTGCCAGCAGTGAATTATCACAGGGTCGCTATGGCTACACCTTC | CASSELSQGRYGYTF
TRBD2 | TRBJ2-1 | - | TRBV7-9 | TGTGCCAGCAGCTTAGAGGCGGGGGGGCGAGGTGAGCAGTTCTTC | CASSLEAGGRGEQFF
- | TRBJ1-1 | - | TRBV27 | TGTGCCAGCAGTTCAACAGGGTTGAACACTGAAGCTTTCTTT | CASSSTGLNTEAFF
- | TRBJ1-6 | - | TRBV18 | TGTGCCAGCTCACCACCTGACATGTTTTCCCTCCACTTT | CASSPPDMFSLHF
- | TRBJ1-2 | - | TRBV29-1 | TGCAGCGTTAGTTTTAGGTTGAGCGACTATGGCTACACCTTC | CSVSFRLSDYGYTF
- | TRBJ1-5 | - | TRBV9 | TGTGCCAGCAGCGTAGGGCCCGAGGAGGCCCAGCATTTT | CASSVGPEEAQHF
TRBD1 | TRBJ1-1 | many | TRBV18 | TGTGCCAGCTCACCTACAGGGGGCAGTTACACTGAAGCTTTCTTT | CASSPTGGSYTEAFF
- | TRBJ2-6 | - | TRBV2 | TGTGCCAGTGGGGACACTTTCTCTGGGGCCAACGTCCTGACTTTC | CASGDTFSGANVLTF
TRBD2 | TRBJ2-7 | few | TRBV4-1 | TGCGCCAGCAGCCAAACTAGCGGGGGGCCCTACGAGCAGTACTTC | CASSQTSGGPYEQYF
- | TRBJ2-2 | once | TRBV4-1 | TGCGCCAGCAGACGACAGGAGTCGGACACCGGGGAGCTGTTTTTT | CASRRQESDTGELFF
- | TRBJ1-3 | - | TRBV6-5 | TGTGCCAGCAGTCAAGGGGGCTCTGGAAACACCATATATTTT | CASSQGGSGNTIYF
- | TRBJ2-5 | few | TRBV20-1 | TGCAGTGCTGCGGGTCGGGAGACCCAGTACTTC | CSAAGRETQYF
- | TRBJ2-6 | - | TRBV5-6 | TGTGCCAGCAGCCTCCGAAGTTACGGCTCTGGGGCCAACGTCCTGACTTTC | CASSLRSYGSGANVLTF
- | TRBJ2-1 | once | TRBV5-5 | TGTGCCAGCACCCTCCCCCGGGGGAGAAACAATGAGCAGTTCTTC | CASTLPRGRNNEQFF
- | TRBJ1-6 | - | TRBV5-6 | TGTGCCAGCAGCTTGGGCATAGGGGAAAATTCACCCCTCCACTTT | CASSLGIGENSPLHF
- | TRBJ1-2 | - | TRBV11-2 | TGTGCCAGCAGACTATGGGACTCCCCCGCAGGGGGCTACACCTTC | CASRLWDSPAGGYTF
TRBD2 | TRBJ2-5 | - | TRBV7-9 | TGTGCCAGCAGCTACGGGACTAGCGGGGGGGCTGGTGAGACCCAGTACTTC | CASSYGTSGGAGETQYF
TRBD1 | TRBJ2-2 | - | TRBV5-1 | TGCGCCAGCAGCTCGCCGGACAGGGAGGTCACCGGGGAGCTGTTTTTT | CASSSPDREVTGELFF
TRBD1 | TRBJ2-7 | once | TRBV19 | TGTGCCAGTAGTAGGGACAGGGGCTACGAGCAGTACTTC | CASSRDRGYEQYF
TRBD1 | TRBJ1-1 | - | TRBV4-1 | TGCGCCAGCAGCCAAATTCCATACCCAGGGGGCACTGAAGCTTTCTTT | CASSQIPYPGGTEAFF
- | TRBJ1-6 | - | TRBV6-5 | TGTGCCAGCAGTCCGACCCGACAGAATAATTCACCCCTCCACTTT | CASSPTRQNNSPLHF
TRBD1 | TRBJ1-2 | - | TRBV5-1 | TGCGCCAGCAGCTTGGCCGCAAAGGCAGGGGGAGGCTACACCTTC | CASSLAAKAGGGYTF
- | TRBJ1-2 | - | TRBV7-9 | TGTGCCAGCAGCCTGACAGTCCCTTACTATGGCTACACCTTC | CASSLTVPYYGYTF
- | TRBJ1-4 | - | TRBV6-5 | TGTGCCAGCAGTTACTCGTACGGGTCGGGTGAAAAACTGTTTTTT | CASSYSYGSGEKLFF
- | TRBJ1-4 | - | TRBV7-2 | TGTGCCAGCAGCTTAATGGCCGGGAGTAATGAAAAACTGTTTTTT | CASSLMAGSNEKLFF
- | TRBJ1-1 | - | TRBV2 | TGTGCCAGCTCCGGGACTCGGAACACTGAAGCTTTCTTT | CASSGTRNTEAFF
- | TRBJ2-4 | - | TRBV5-6 | TGTGCCAGCAGCCTACAGGGCCTCCCCAACATTCAGTACTTC | CASSLQGLPNIQYF
- | TRBJ1-5 | few | TRBV30 | TGTGCCTGGAGTGCACGGGGGGGCTATCAGCCCCAGCATTTT | CAWSARGGYQPQHF
TRBD1 | TRBJ1-4 | - | TRBV18 | TGTGCCAGCTCCCGACAGGGGGACACTAATGAAAAACTGTTTTTT | CASSRQGDTNEKLFF
- | TRBJ2-5 | - | TRBV6-1 | TGTGCCAGCAGTGAACCCAGGGGGGTTCAAGAGACCCAGTACTTC | CASSEPRGVQETQYF
- | TRBJ2-7 | - | TRBV2 | TGTGCCAGCAGTGACGTCACGGGACGGGGGAGCTCCTACGAGCAGTACTTC | CASSDVTGRGSSYEQYF
TRBD1 | TRBJ2-6 | - | TRBV27 | TGTGCCAGCAGTTGGGGTGACCAGGGGGCCGGGGCCAACGTCCTGACTTTC | CASSWGDQGAGANVLTF
- | TRBJ1-3 | - | TRBV6-5 | TGTGCCAGCAGTTCAGGGGTTGGAAACACCATATATTTT | CASSSGVGNTIYF
TRBD1 | TRBJ2-3 | few | TRBV5-1 | TGCGCCAGCAGCAGCGCAAGGACAGGGCGTTTCACAGATACGCAGTATTTT | CASSSARTGRFTDTQYF
TRBD1 | TRBJ1-1 | - | TRBV5-1 | TGCGCCAGCAGCTCCGGACAGGGGGCAGGGGCTTTCTTT | CASSSGQGAGAFF
TRBD1 | TRBJ1-2 | - | TRBV4-1 | TGCGCCAGCAGCCAGGCCGGGACAGGGGATGGCTACACCTTC | CASSQAGTGDGYTF
TRBD1 | TRBJ2-5 | - | TRBV6-5 | TGTGCCAGCAGCGAGACAGGGGGTCAAGAGACCCAGTACTTC | CASSETGGQETQYF
TRBD1 | TRBJ1-5 | - | TRBV6-6 | TGTGCCAGCAGTTACACAGGGGAACAGCCCCAGCATTTT | CASSYTGEQPQHF
- | TRBJ2-6 | - | TRBV6-4 | TGTGCCAGCAGTGACTCCGGACAGTCTGGGGCCAACGTCCTGACTTTC | CASSDSGQSGANVLTF
TRBD1 | TRBJ1-6 | - | TRBV19 | TGTGCCAGTAGTATCGACAGGGCTAATTCACCCCTCCACTTT | CASSIDRANSPLHF
- | TRBJ1-5 | few | TRBV15 | TGTGCCACCAGCAGAGATCGTCAGCCCCAGCATTTT | CATSRDRQPQHF
TRBD1 | TRBJ2-2 | - | TRBV9 | TGTGCCAGCAGCTATAGACAGGGTAACACCGGGGAGCTGTTTTTT | CASSYRQGNTGELFF
TRBD2 | TRBJ2-4 | - | TRBV29-1 | TGCAGCACGGGGACTAGCGGGGGTATTCAGTACTTC | CSTGTSGGIQYF